Sequencing of this T cell receptor (beta chain) was carried out in a study of blood T cell repertoires in COVID-19. Study in general: COVID-19 samples, acute and convalescent, were from the United States, Italy and Spain. T cells, B-cell-depleted T cells, or PBMCs supplied cDNA or gDNA.

CDR3 length: 19 amino acids. Sequencing used immunoSEQ multiplex PCR; TCRdb keeps in-frame clones, though not all of them. The sample shows more than 300,000 clones, about nine tenths of them seen only once. One Seattle source followed patients from active infection through their disease course. Sequencing was done on a sample of peripheral blood. This receptor was taken from a woman aged 50 to 65 with COVID-19, enrolled during active disease. The V and J genes are TRBV1 and TRBJ1-3; whether TRBD1, the table's D call, matches the DNA was not checked. TRBV1 is a documented pseudogene. The CDR3 spells CTSRPTNPRQGESGNTIYF. CDR3 DNA sequence: TGCACCAGCAGGCCCACTAACCCAAGACAGGGGGAGTCAGGAAACACCATATATTTT.